A selection of T cell receptor beta chains follows, all from one sample in a study of neoadjuvant anti-PD-1 for oral cavity cancer. Data came from immunoSEQ multiplex PCR; TCRdb stores just in-frame clones and leaves some out. The sample records 6,000 to 10,000 clones, 62% being singletons. Sequenced here: PBMCs, sampled after nivolumab (anti-PD-1) treatment. Receptors were obtained from a person aged 35-79 years with oral cavity squamous cell carcinoma. The CDR3 runs from the conserved cysteine through the conserved F or W. A D gene is named only where the DNA matches it firmly. Part of the rows lack a size; the others show once, few, many or a class for expanded clones.

-	TRBV10-3	-	TRBJ1-1	CAISAGTAQAEAFF	TGTGCCATCAGTGCGGGGACGGCTCAGGCTGAAGCTTTCTTT
few	TRBV4-2	-	TRBJ1-6	CASSQAQGNSPLHF	TGTGCCAGCAGCCAAGCTCAGGGTAATTCACCCCTCCACTTT
-	TRBV4-1	-	TRBJ1-3	CASSPDGGIGNTIYF	TGCGCCAGCAGCCCGGACGGGGGGATCGGAAACACCATATATTTT
once	TRBV6-4	-	TRBJ2-6	CASSPDGDSGANVLTF	TGTGCCAGCAGCCCCGACGGGGACTCTGGGGCCAACGTCCTGACTTTC
-	TRBV28	-	TRBJ2-1	CASSFSWERVSNEQFF	TGTGCCAGCAGTTTTAGTTGGGAACGAGTAAGCAATGAGCAGTTCTTC
few	TRBV4-2	-	TRBJ1-5	CASSQEGTSNQPQHF	TGTGCCAGCAGCCAAGAGGGTACTAGCAATCAGCCCCAGCATTTT
-	TRBV7-2	TRBD1	TRBJ2-7	CASSLALQGYEQYF	TGTGCCAGCAGCTTAGCGTTACAGGGGTACGAGCAGTACTTC
few	TRBV10-3	-	TRBJ2-7	CAISELGQNYEQYF	TGTGCCATCAGTGAGTTAGGACAGAACTACGAGCAGTACTTC
-	TRBV23-1	-	TRBJ2-2	CASSLPSGESDTGELFF	TGCGCCAGCAGTCTCCCCTCCGGGGAGTCGGACACCGGGGAGCTGTTTTTT
-	TRBV19	-	TRBJ1-2	CASSILRDLPFSGYTF	TGTGCCAGTAGTATTCTCCGGGACCTCCCTTTTTCTGGCTACACCTTC
-	TRBV30	TRBD2	TRBJ2-3	CAWNRASGGAITQYF	TGTGCCTGGAATCGGGCTAGCGGGGGGGCCATCACGCAGTATTTT
-	TRBV5-1	TRBD1	TRBJ1-4	CASSPGQGLLSYEKLFF	TGCGCCAGCAGCCCAGGACAGGGGCTCCTGTCCTATGAAAAACTGTTTTTT
few	TRBV19	-	TRBJ1-1	CASSIFGRIVNTEAFF	TGTGCCAGTAGTATTTTCGGCAGGATCGTGAACACTGAAGCTTTCTTT
-	TRBV6-1	-	TRBJ1-3	CASSAYQQGGNTIYF	TGTGCCAGCAGCGCTTATCAGCAGGGGGGAAACACCATATATTTT
-	TRBV4-2	-	TRBJ1-3	CASSQATDSGNTIYF	TGTGCCAGCAGCCAAGCGACAGACTCTGGAAACACCATATATTTT
-	TRBV18	-	TRBJ1-1	CASSEDMNTEAFF	TGTGCCAGCTCCGAGGATATGAACACTGAAGCTTTCTTT
-	TRBV7-9	-	TRBJ1-6	CASSLPGGRNSPLHF	TGTGCCAGCAGCTTACCCGGGGGCCGGAATTCACCCCTCCACTTT
-	TRBV19	TRBD1	TRBJ1-5	CASSGGPPGQGPYSNQPQHF	TGTGCCAGTAGTGGGGGGCCGCCGGGACAGGGCCCTTATAGCAATCAGCCCCAGCATTTT
-	TRBV7-2	-	TRBJ2-4	CASSQSRAENIQYF	TGTGCCAGCAGCCAGAGTCGGGCAGAAAACATTCAGTACTTC
-	TRBV6-1	-	TRBJ1-6	CASGREALHF	TGTGCCAGCGGGAGGGAAGCCCTCCACTTT
-	TRBV7-2	-	TRBJ2-3	CASSFHGASTDTQYF	TGTGCCAGCAGCTTTCACGGCGCTAGCACAGATACGCAGTATTTT
few	TRBV11-3	TRBD1	TRBJ2-7	CASSLDEGQEYEQYF	TGTGCCAGCAGCTTAGATGAGGGACAGGAGTACGAGCAGTACTTC
-	TRBV9	-	TRBJ1-4	CASSVGNQGGEKLFF	TGTGCCAGCAGCGTAGGGAACCAGGGTGGTGAAAAACTGTTTTTT
-	TRBV7-7	TRBD2	TRBJ2-5	CASSLALAELGETQYF	TGTGCCAGCAGCTTGGCGCTAGCGGAATTGGGGGAGACCCAGTACTTC
-	TRBV7-2	TRBD1	TRBJ2-1	CASSPSPGTGREQFF	TGTGCCAGCAGCCCTAGTCCCGGGACAGGGCGCGAGCAGTTCTTC
-	TRBV19	-	TRBJ2-1	CATLTARGNYNEQFF	TGTGCCACCCTAACCGCACGGGGAAACTACAATGAGCAGTTCTTC
few	TRBV11-3	TRBD2	TRBJ2-6	CASSSNTAGVGANVLTF	TGTGCCAGCAGCTCCAATACCGCGGGGGTTGGGGCCAACGTCCTGACTTTC
-	TRBV7-2	-	TRBJ1-4	CASSLEGDRTTNEKLFF	TGTGCCAGCAGCTTAGAGGGAGACAGAACAACTAATGAAAAACTGTTTTTT
-	TRBV5-1	-	TRBJ1-1	CASRESIRLNTEAFF	TGCGCCAGCAGGGAGAGTATTCGGTTGAACACTGAAGCTTTCTTT
-	TRBV5-1	-	TRBJ2-2	CASSLVNAQVGRELFF	TGCGCCAGCAGCTTGGTCAACGCACAGGTGGGAAGGGAGCTGTTTTTT
few	TRBV5-1	TRBD1	TRBJ1-3	CASSLGQAYSGNTIYF	TGCGCCAGCAGCCTGGGACAGGCCTACTCTGGAAACACCATATATTTT
-	TRBV4-1	-	TRBJ2-5	CASSQGHGSLTQETQYF	TGCGCCAGCAGCCAGGGTCATGGAAGCCTCACCCAAGAGACCCAGTACTTC
-	TRBV19	TRBD1	TRBJ1-1	CASSLQGGTEAFF	TGTGCCAGTAGTCTCCAGGGGGGGACTGAAGCTTTCTTT
-	TRBV5-1	-	TRBJ1-4	CASSLDRVNEKLFF	TGCGCCAGCAGCTTGGACAGGGTAAATGAAAAACTGTTTTTT
-	TRBV6-5	TRBD1	TRBJ2-5	CASRLTGAKETQYF	TGTGCCAGCAGATTGACAGGGGCGAAAGAGACCCAGTACTTC
-	TRBV29-1	-	TRBJ1-1	CSVETGSRNTEAFF	TGCAGCGTTGAAACCGGGTCACGGAACACTGAAGCTTTCTTT
-	TRBV5-1	-	TRBJ1-6	CASSLNPTRAVVDSPLHF	TGCGCCAGCAGCTTAAACCCCACGAGGGCAGTGGTGGATTCACCCCTCCACTTT
-	TRBV28	-	TRBJ2-3	CASSNSQVDTQYF	TGTGCCAGCAGTAACTCCCAGGTAGATACGCAGTATTTT
-	TRBV27	TRBD1	TRBJ2-5	CASSPGNRGGTQYF	TGTGCCAGCAGTCCAGGAAACAGGGGTGGGACCCAGTACTTC
-	TRBV5-1	TRBD1	TRBJ1-1	CASSTRTGGASRTEAFF	TGCGCCAGCAGCACTCGGACAGGGGGCGCTTCCCGTACTGAAGCTTTCTTT
-	TRBV6-6	-	TRBJ1-3	CASSPLIQGAGNTIYF	TGTGCCAGCAGCCCTCTAATACAGGGAGCCGGAAACACCATATATTTT
-	TRBV7-8	-	TRBJ2-7	CASSSIDGFISYEQYF	TGTGCCAGCAGCTCCATTGACGGTTTCATCTCCTACGAGCAGTACTTC
-	TRBV2	-	TRBJ2-5	CASSEQAHGETQYF	TGTGCCAGCAGTGAACAGGCCCACGGAGAGACCCAGTACTTC
medium-sized	TRBV29-1	TRBD1	TRBJ2-2	CSVGPQGTGELFF	TGCAGCGTTGGGCCACAGGGGACCGGGGAGCTGTTTTTT
once	TRBV5-1	TRBD2	TRBJ2-1	CASSLAGGADNEQFF	TGCGCCAGCAGCTTGGCGGGGGGGGCAGACAATGAGCAGTTCTTC
-	TRBV4-3	-	TRBJ2-7	CASSQARGEQYF	TGCGCCAGCAGCCAAGCACGGGGGGAGCAGTACTTC
-	TRBV7-2	TRBD1	TRBJ2-1	CASSLAGTGSYNEQFF	TGTGCCAGCAGCTTAGCGGGGACAGGCTCCTACAATGAGCAGTTCTTC
-	TRBV9	TRBD1	TRBJ1-2	CASSVATGGTGYTF	TGTGCCAGCAGCGTAGCCACAGGGGGCACTGGCTACACCTTC
-	TRBV19	-	TRBJ1-1	CASKDVNTEAFF	TGTGCCAGTAAGGACGTGAACACTGAAGCTTTCTTT
-	TRBV13	TRBD1	TRBJ1-6	CASSSDRGPSNSPPHF	TGTGCCAGCAGCTCCGACAGGGGGCCGAGTAATTCACCCCCCCACTTT
-	TRBV6-1	TRBD1	TRBJ1-2	CAIPSPGQAYGYTF	TGTGCCATCCCCTCTCCGGGACAGGCCTATGGCTACACCTTC
few	TRBV2	TRBD2	TRBJ2-1	CASWRLAGGLGSEQFF	TGTGCCAGTTGGAGACTAGCGGGGGGCCTGGGGAGTGAGCAGTTCTTC
-	TRBV18	-	TRBJ1-6	CASSRRTENSPLHF	TGTGCCAGCTCACGTAGGACAGAGAATTCACCCCTCCACTTT
once	TRBV10-1	-	TRBJ1-1	CASSETGTDTEAFF	TGCGCCAGCAGTGAGACAGGAACAGACACTGAAGCTTTCTTT
-	TRBV9	-	TRBJ1-4	CASSKTATTNEKLFF	TGTGCCAGCAGCAAGACGGCTACAACTAATGAAAAACTGTTTTTT
-	TRBV2	TRBD1	TRBJ2-1	CASSSGGEQFF	TGTGCCAGCAGTTCAGGGGGTGAGCAGTTCTTC
-	TRBV19	TRBD1	TRBJ1-2	CASVGTGGLDYGYTF	TGTGCCAGTGTGGGGACAGGGGGATTAGATTATGGCTACACCTTC
-	TRBV11-2	TRBD1	TRBJ2-3	CASRTTGGGTDTQYF	TGTGCCAGCAGAACAACAGGGGGTGGTACAGATACGCAGTATTTT
-	TRBV10-2	-	TRBJ2-2	CASSERSRTVNTGELFF	TGCGCCAGCAGTGAACGTAGTAGGACAGTGAACACCGGGGAGCTGTTTTTT
-	TRBV29-1	TRBD1	TRBJ1-2	CSVGRRQGSGYTF	TGCAGCGTTGGTAGGAGACAGGGTTCAGGCTACACCTTC